Listed below are T cell receptor beta chains from one sample, sequenced in a study of control samples from healthy donors and cancer patients. TCRdb's table, derived via immunoSEQ multiplex PCR, lists solely in-frame clones and lacks some. The sample consists of 140,000 to 150,000 clones, approximately 94% of them appearing once. The specimen was blood. The receptors stem from a man between 18 and 29 years old in good health. Each CDR3 is given with its conserved first and last residue. The D gene is left open where the match is weak. Clone size, where shown, is once, few, many, or a class for clones that have expanded.

V: TRBV19
size: NA
D: TRBD1
J: TRBJ2-1
DNA: TGTGCCAGTAGTAGTGACAGGGGTTTTGGTGAGCAGTTCTTC
CDR3: CASSSDRGFGEQFF

V: TRBV5-6
size: few
D: NA
J: TRBJ2-7
DNA: TGTGCCAGCAGCTTAAGGTACGAGCAGTACTTC
CDR3: CASSLRYEQYF

V: TRBV11-2
size: NA
D: NA
J: TRBJ2-5
DNA: TGTGCCAGCAGCTTAGAGAGGGTCTCAGAGACCCAGTACTTC
CDR3: CASSLERVSETQYF

V: TRBV6-5
size: NA
D: TRBD1
J: TRBJ1-1
DNA: TGTGCCAGCAGTTACGGGACAGGGGGCGAAACTGAAGCTTTCTTT
CDR3: CASSYGTGGETEAFF

V: TRBV5-6
size: NA
D: TRBD2
J: TRBJ2-7
DNA: TGTGCCAGCGCGGGAGAACCCGACTCCTTCTACGAGCAGTACTTC
CDR3: CASAGEPDSFYEQYF

V: TRBV6-6
size: NA
D: NA
J: TRBJ1-1
DNA: TGTGCCAGCAGTCCCGGGCTGGGAGCTTTCTTT
CDR3: CASSPGLGAFF

V: TRBV9
size: NA
D: NA
J: TRBJ1-3
DNA: TGTGCCAGCAGCGAACCGATGGGGAACACCATATATTTT
CDR3: CASSEPMGNTIYF

V: TRBV10-1
size: medium-sized
D: NA
J: TRBJ2-3
DNA: TGCGCCAGCAGTGAAGCTGGGGACTTAGATACGCAGTATTTT
CDR3: CASSEAGDLDTQYF

V: TRBV25-1
size: NA
D: NA
J: TRBJ1-1
DNA: TGTGCCAGCAGTGAGATGAGTCTACTCCGCACTGAAGCTTTCTTT
CDR3: CASSEMSLLRTEAFF

V: TRBV30
size: NA
D: NA
J: TRBJ1-2
DNA: TGTGCCTGGACTCTGGGAAGGTATGGCTACACCTTC
CDR3: CAWTLGRYGYTF